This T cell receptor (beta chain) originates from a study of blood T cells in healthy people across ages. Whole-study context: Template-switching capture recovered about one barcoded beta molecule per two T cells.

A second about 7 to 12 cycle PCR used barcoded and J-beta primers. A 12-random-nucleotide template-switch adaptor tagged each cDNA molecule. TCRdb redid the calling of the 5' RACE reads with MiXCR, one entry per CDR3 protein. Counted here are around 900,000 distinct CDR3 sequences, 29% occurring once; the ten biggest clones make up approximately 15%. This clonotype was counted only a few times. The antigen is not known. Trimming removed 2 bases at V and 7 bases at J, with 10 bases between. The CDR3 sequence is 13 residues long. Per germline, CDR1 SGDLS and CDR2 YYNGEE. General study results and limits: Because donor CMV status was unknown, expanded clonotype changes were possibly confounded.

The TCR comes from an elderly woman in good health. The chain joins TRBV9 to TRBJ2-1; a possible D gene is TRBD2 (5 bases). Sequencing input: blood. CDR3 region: CASSVGLLNEQFF. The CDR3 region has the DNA TGTGCCAGCAGCGTCGGACTCCTTAATGAGCAGTTCTTC.